This record covers a single TCR beta chain. Its target is unknown. The data derive from a study of T-cell reconstitution after alpha-beta-depleted transplantation in children. The authors prepared the TCRbeta library with unique molecular identifiers. MiXCR was run by TCRdb on the PCR reads, yielding one entry per CDR3 protein. The sample consists of a few hundred thousand distinct CDR3 sequences, roughly 21% of them appearing once. V was shortened by 0 bases and J by 6 bases, with 16 bases between the two germline ends. This CDR3 region has 15 residues. The germline CDR1 and CDR2 sequences are SGHRS and YFSETQ. Study-wide results and limits: The high TCRbeta diversity at day 60 in some patients came from surviving recipient T cells and thymic progenitors. Reports say that about two months after transplant, the alpha-beta T cells came out of several hundred graft clones that had expanded. Newly produced T cells mostly provided counts and TCRbeta diversity after one year, as hyperexpanded clones declined.

This receptor was obtained from a male patient between 5 and 17 years old who had a stem cell transplant for acute lymphoblastic leukemia, so the T cells may come from the graft donor. V and J are TRBV5-1 and TRBJ2-7, with D possibly being TRBD1 (5 bases). Source: PBMCs, mostly from graft donor cells, taken 180 days after TCRalphabeta/CD19-depleted stem cell transplant. CDR3 loop: CASSLAVDSPGEQYF. The CDR3, as DNA: TGCGCCAGCAGCTTGGCCGTAGACAGTCCGGGCGAGCAGTACTTC.